The entry below gives a single T cell receptor (beta chain) sequence along with its context. Its antigen is not identified. Through 5' RACE with UMI labels, the TRB cDNA libraries were prepared. From the 5' RACE reads, TCRdb lists one entry per CDR3 protein and no DNA. The repertoire table contains 45,000 to 75,000 distinct CDR3 sequences. A CD45RO-CCR7+CD27+CD95- profile was what naive CD8+ T cells displayed. The source of the sample is a study of CXCR3-negative and CXCR3-positive naive CD8 T cells. Findings and caveats of the study: Researchers reported similar TRBV-TRBJ usage in naive CXCR3-negative and CXCR3-positive cells, though memory differed.

CDR1 is SGHDN, CDR2 FVKESK, per germline. The CDR3 length is 16 residues. The chain joins TRBV14 to TRBJ2-1; the TCRdb call, TRBD2, lacks DNA for checking. Sequencing was performed on naive CXCR3- CD8+ T cells from blood. Subset in this sample: CD45RO-CCR7+CD27+CD95- naive CD8+ T cells lacking CXCR3 (TNR3-). This sequence originates from a human donor in good health. Some clones in this sample may be carry-over from other donors' samples. This CDR3 is CASGERYSGGANEQFF.